Shown below are 22 T cell receptor beta chains from a single sample sequenced in a study of CD8 T cells in Susac syndrome. An input of about 0.5 to 1 ug of RNA was subjected to reverse transcription using random hexamers. MiXCR, run by TCRdb on the immunoSEQ multiplex PCR reads, gives a single entry per CDR3 protein. The table has around 130,000 distinct CDR3 sequences, about 90% seen once. Sequencing was carried out using CD8+ T cells from PBMCs. The receptors were sampled from a human donor with multiple sclerosis.

The chain combines TRBV18 with TRBJ1-1; D unclear. This CDR3 is built from 13 residues. Germline CDR1 is KGHSH and CDR2 is LQKENI. V lost 3 bases and J lost 1, with 6 bases in between. CDR3 sequence: CASSPAGNTEAFF. The CDR3 DNA reads as TGTGCCAGCTCACCGGCCGGGAACACTGAAGCTTTCTTT.

The chain carries TRBV11-2 and TRBJ2-1, with TRBD2 as a possible D gene (5 bases). CDR3 length equals 14 residues. The ends were cut back, 1 base at V and 10 bases at J, with 14 bases in the middle. The germline CDR1 and CDR2 sequences are SGHAT and FQNNGV. CDR3 loop: CASSLGLTREEQFF. DNA for the CDR3: TGTGCCAGCAGCTTAGGACTTACTAGAGAAGAGCAGTTCTTC.

The chain uses TRBV29-1 and TRBJ2-7; TRBD1 or TRBD2 may be the D gene (5 bases each). The CDR3 length is 13 residues. V lost 5 bases, J lost 2 bases, and 13 bases lay in between. CDR1 and CDR2 (germline): SQVTM, ANQGSEA. The chain's CDR3 is CSVSWDGTYEQYF. The CDR3 nucleotides read TGCAGCGTTAGCTGGGACGGGACCTACGAGCAGTACTTC.

The CDR3 DNA follows: TGCAGCGTAACAGGGGAGACAGATACGCAGTATTTT. Translation gives CSVTGETDTQYF. This chain uses TRBV29-1 with TRBJ2-3; the match to TRBD1 covers 7 bases. The germline gives CDR1 SQVTM, CDR2 ANQGSEA. V trimming: 6 bases; J trimming: 3 bases; junction bases outside the gene matches: 3. The CDR3 spans 12 residues.

The V call is TRBV5-4, the J call TRBJ2-3, with unresolved D. CDR1 SGHNT and CDR2 YYREEE come from the germline V gene (reference sequence). This CDR3 spans 16 amino acids. Trimming took 0 bases from V and 4 from J, leaving 15 bases between them. The CDR3 DNA is TGTGCCAGCAGCTTGGGCAGTCCCGGTTCCGCAGATACGCAGTATTTT. This codes for CASSLGSPGSADTQYF.

J is TRBJ2-1 and V is TRBV20-1; D not resolved. With 1 base removed from V and 9 bases from J, the gap between germline ends came to 7 bases. The germline CDR1 and CDR2 sequences are DFQATT and SNEGSKA (reference sequence). The CDR3 runs to 11 residues. For the CDR3, the DNA is TGCAGTGCTAGAGGCGTGTCTGAGCAGTTCTTC. As protein: CSARGVSEQFF.

V usage is TRBV4-3 and J usage is TRBJ2-1; no clear D gene. Germline CDR1 is LGHNA and CDR2 is YSLEER. This CDR3 comprises 16 residues. V lost 1 base and J 2 bases, leaving 12 bases between the germline ends. CDR3: CASSQVILPPYNEQFF. The DNA of the CDR3 is TGCGCCAGCAGCCAAGTAATTCTGCCCCCCTACAATGAGCAGTTCTTC.

A few counts support this clonotype. The gene calls are TRBV28 and TRBJ1-1, with a possible D match to TRBD1 (5 bases). This CDR3 contains 14 residues. V was trimmed by 3 bases and J by 1 base, leaving 9 bases between them. Germline loops: CDR1 MDHEN, CDR2 SYDVKM. CDR3 bases: TGTGCCAGCAGTTTGGGGGGGGAGAACACTGAAGCTTTCTTT. It translates to CASSLGGENTEAFF.

This sequence joins TRBV29-1 and TRBJ2-2, with D unclear. The V gene's germline CDR1 is SQVTM and CDR2 ANQGSEA. The CDR3 has 15 residues. V lost 1 base, J lost 2 bases, and 11 bases lay in between. As DNA, the CDR3 is TGCAGCGTTGAAGCCCTTGGGGAAAACACCGGGGAGCTGTTTTTT. Its protein product is CSVEALGENTGELFF.

This clonotype appeared a single time. The rearrangement joins TRBV18 to TRBJ2-1; 14 positions match TRBD2. Germline CDR1 and CDR2: KGHSH and LQKENI. This CDR3 is 19 amino acids long. The J segment lost 2 bases and the V segment lost 0 bases, leaving 6 bases of the junction unmatched. CDR3 region: CASSPPGLAGVMAYNEQFF. In nucleotides, the CDR3 is TGTGCCAGCTCACCACCGGGACTAGCGGGAGTGATGGCCTACAATGAGCAGTTCTTC. The full variable domain, its missing parts supplied by reference TRBV18 and TRBJ2-1, is NAGVMQNPRHLVRRRGQEARLRCSPMKGHSHVYWYRQLPEEGLKFMVYLQKENIIDESGMPKERFSAEFPKEGPSILRIQQVVRGDSAAYFCASSPPGLAGVMAYNEQFFGPGTRLTVL.

The chain has TRBV9 and TRBJ1-1; D is perhaps TRBD1 (5 bases). V was cut by 1 base and J by 5 bases, with 12 bases left in between. Germline CDR1 reads SGDLS; CDR2 reads YYNGEE. CDR3 length: 14 amino acids. The CDR3 DNA is TGTGCCAGCAGCGTACTAGGGGACGGGACTGAAGCTTTCTTT. It codes for CASSVLGDGTEAFF. Together with reference TRBV9 and TRBJ1-1, the CDR3 gives the full variable domain: DSGVTQTPKHLITATGQRVTLRCSPRSGDLSVYWYQQSLDQGLQFLIQYYNGEERAKGNILERFSAQQFPDLHSELNLSSLELGDSALYFCASSVLGDGTEAFFGQGTRLTVV.

V usage is TRBV12-3 or TRBV12-4 and J usage is TRBJ1-3, with no clear D. The length of the CDR3 is 15 residues. Trimming took off 3 bases at V and 2 bases at J, with 11 bases between the two ends. The CDR3 spells CASSLGDSAGNTIYF. The CDR3 region has the DNA TGTGCCAGCAGTTTGGGAGACTCCGCTGGAAACACCATATATTTT.

V usage is TRBV3-1 and J usage is TRBJ2-5; weak D call: TRBD1 (5 bases). Per the germline V gene, CDR1 is LGHDT and CDR2 is YNNKEL (reference sequence). The CDR3 has 16 amino acids. The V and J ends lost 0 bases and 0 bases respectively, with 11 bases between them. Here the CDR3 reads CASSQDISGYQETQYF. CDR3 sequence (DNA): TGTGCCAGCAGCCAAGATATATCAGGGTACCAAGAGACCCAGTACTTC.

The V gene is TRBV7-9, the J gene TRBJ2-1; possible D gene TRBD2, 5 bases. The CDR3 runs to 12 residues. Germline V gives CDR1 SEHNR, CDR2 FQNEAQ (reference sequence). The V end lost 1 base, the J end lost 10 bases, and 8 bases lay between the germline ends. The DNA for the CDR3 is TGTGCCAGCAGCTTAGAATCGGGAGAGCAGTTCTTC. This sequence encodes CASSLESGEQFF.

The chain recombines TRBV5-1 with TRBJ2-7, with 10 bases aligning to TRBD2. CDR1 and CDR2 from the germline V gene are SGHRS and YFSETQ. J was trimmed by 3 bases and V by 9 bases; bases with no gene match: 6. The CDR3 totals 13 residues. CDR3 sequence: CATRQREGYEQYF. In DNA form, the CDR3 reads TGCGCCACTCGCCAGCGGGAGGGCTACGAGCAGTACTTC.

This clonotype has only one observation. V is TRBV10-3 and J is TRBJ1-2; 7 nucleotides agree with TRBD1. With V trimmed by 6 bases and J by 6 bases, 19 bases remained unmatched. CDR1 ENHRY and CDR2 SYGVKD come from the germline V gene. There are 17 residues in the CDR3. The CDR3 DNA reads TGTGCCATCAGCGCCCCTTACGGGACAGCCGCTATGGATGGCTACACCTTC. Its translation: CAISAPYGTAAMDGYTF.

This sequence joins TRBV29-1 and TRBJ1-2, with D possibly matching TRBD1 (5 bases). The V end was cut by 6 bases, the J end by 3 bases, with 17 bases between. Germline V gives CDR1 SQVTM, CDR2 ANQGSEA. CDR3 length: 14 amino acids. The CDR3 here is CSVDTGTGHYGYTF. In DNA form, the CDR3 reads TGCAGCGTCGATACCGGCACAGGTCACTATGGCTACACCTTC.

V gene TRBV4-1 combines with J gene TRBJ2-1; D call uncertain. Trimming stripped 1 base from V and 10 bases from J, with 17 bases between. The CDR3 spans 15 residues. The germline CDR1 and CDR2 sequences are MGHRA and YSYEKL. CDR3 sequence reads: CASSQVFLALAEQFF. The DNA of the CDR3 is TGCGCCAGCAGCCAAGTCTTTTTAGCATTAGCCGAGCAGTTCTTC.

The chain combines TRBV20-1 with TRBJ2-1; D ambiguous. Germline lookup yields CDR1 DFQATT and CDR2 SNEGSKA (reference sequence). Trimming removed 0 bases at V and 1 base at J, with 10 bases between. The CDR3 extends over 15 amino acids. The CDR3, as DNA: TGCAGTGCTAGAGATATGAGTACATCCTACAATGAGCAGTTCTTC. Its translation is CSARDMSTSYNEQFF.

The chain has TRBV2 and TRBJ1-1; 7 bases agree with TRBD1. Germline CDR1 is SNHLY and CDR2 is FYNNEI. The trim removed 2 bases at V and 6 bases at J, leaving 6 bases unmatched. This CDR3 is 14 amino acids long. DNA of the CDR3: TGTGCCAGCAGTGAATATCAGGGGGTAGCTGAAGCTTTCTTT. It yields the protein CASSEYQGVAEAFF.

V gene TRBV11-2 combines with J gene TRBJ1-2, with unresolved D. V lost 1 base and J lost 0, with 9 bases in between. Germline loops: CDR1 SGHAT, CDR2 FQNNGV. The CDR3 covers 15 residues. Written as DNA, the CDR3 is TGTGCCAGCAGCTTAGGTGAAGCACCTAACTATGGCTACACCTTC. This codes for CASSLGEAPNYGYTF.

V is TRBV11-2 and J is TRBJ1-1, with D perhaps matching TRBD1 (5 bases). CDR3 size: 13 residues. V dropped 3 bases and J dropped 4 bases, with 9 bases sitting between them. Germline V gene sequence: CDR1 SGHAT, CDR2 FQNNGV. The CDR3 sequence is CASSFGDGTEAFF. The CDR3 DNA follows: TGTGCCAGCAGCTTCGGGGACGGCACTGAAGCTTTCTTT.